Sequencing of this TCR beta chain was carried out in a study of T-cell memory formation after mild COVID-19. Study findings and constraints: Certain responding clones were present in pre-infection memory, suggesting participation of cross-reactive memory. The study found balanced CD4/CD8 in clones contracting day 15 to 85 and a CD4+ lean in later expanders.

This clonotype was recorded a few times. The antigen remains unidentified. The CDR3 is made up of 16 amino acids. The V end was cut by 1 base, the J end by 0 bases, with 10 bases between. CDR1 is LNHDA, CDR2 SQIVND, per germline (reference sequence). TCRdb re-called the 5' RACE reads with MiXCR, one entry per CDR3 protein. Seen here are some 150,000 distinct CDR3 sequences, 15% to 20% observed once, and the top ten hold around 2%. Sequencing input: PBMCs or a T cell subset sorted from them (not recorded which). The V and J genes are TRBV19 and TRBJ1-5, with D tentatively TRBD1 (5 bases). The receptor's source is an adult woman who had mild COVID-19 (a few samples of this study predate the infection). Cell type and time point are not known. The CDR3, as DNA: TGTGCCAGTAGTATAGCAGGGACCCTTAGCAATCAGCCCCAGCATTTT. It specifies CASSIAGTLSNQPQHF.